This T cell receptor beta chain stems from a study of blood T cell repertoires in COVID-19. Across the whole study: The United States, Italy and Spain were the sources of the acute and convalescent COVID-19 samples. PBMCs, B-cell-depleted T cells, or T cells provided the cDNA or gDNA that made up the material.

The CDR3 loop spans 17 amino acids. CDR1 and CDR2 (germline): SGDLS, YYNGEE. V lost 0 bases and J lost 8, with 20 bases in between. As originally analysed: Reference gene primers were amplified, and this amplification served to estimate nucleated cell counts. Clones were sequenced by immunoSEQ multiplex PCR, and TCRdb holds only the in-frame ones, with some missing. The DNA gave D and trimming, while V, J and clone size come from that table. Of 200,000 or so clones listed, roughly 79% are singletons. This chain links TRBV9 with TRBJ1-4; D perhaps matches TRBD1 (6 bases). The receptor was isolated from a human donor with acute or convalescent COVID-19. The donor label of this sample is uncertain. Sequencing used peripheral blood. CDR3 amino acids: CASSVGPLGVRGEKLFF. The CDR3 DNA is TGTGCCAGCAGCGTAGGACCATTAGGGGTCAGGGGCGAAAAACTGTTTTTT.